Below are 27 T cell receptor beta chains sequenced from a single sample in a study of Ad26.COV2.S vaccination and SARS-CoV-2 variants. Treatment described: roughly 20 received Ad26.COV2.S at low or high dose, single or two shots; about five received placebo; per-sample allocation not given. Day 63 after the first injection of vaccine or placebo was the sampling time. TCRdb's table, derived via immunoSEQ multiplex PCR, lists solely in-frame clones and lacks some. The repertoire includes fewer than 400,000 clones, approximately 91% of them detected once, and approximately 1.9% sits in the top ten. The sample in question was peripheral blood, obtained in a trial of Ad26.COV2.S vaccine versus placebo. Source of these receptors: a person aged 18-65 years who received the Ad26.COV2.S COVID-19 vaccine or a placebo.

This chain joins TRBV9 and TRBJ2-7, with TRBD2 matching 13 bases. CDR1 and CDR2 (germline): SGDLS, YYNGEE. This CDR3 is 17 amino acids long. The ends lost 3 bases at V and 1 base at J; junction bases unmatched: 7. The CDR3 sequence: CASSGGPGLAGSYEQYF. The DNA for the CDR3 is TGTGCCAGCAGCGGCGGACCGGGACTAGCGGGGTCCTACGAGCAGTACTTC.

The chain links TRBV5-8 to TRBJ1-5; D remains ambiguous. Trimming removed 2 bases from V and 3 bases from J, with 12 bases in between. Germline CDR1 and CDR2: SGHTS and YDEGEE. This CDR3 region has 15 residues. The CDR3 nucleotides are TGTGCCAGCAGCTTCGGGCAAGGGCACAATCAGCCCCAGCATTTT. It encodes CASSFGQGHNQPQHF.

V gene TRBV10-3 combines with J gene TRBJ2-2; possible D gene TRBD1, 6 bases. Deletions cut 5 bases from V and 3 bases from J, with 13 bases between. Looked up from germline, CDR1 is ENHRY and CDR2 is SYGVKD. The length of the CDR3 is 15 residues. CDR3: CAISWTEPDTGELFF. CDR3 coding DNA: TGTGCCATCAGTTGGACAGAACCCGACACCGGGGAGCTGTTTTTT.

The chain is built from TRBV29-1 and TRBJ2-2, with 10 bases that match TRBD2. Looked up from germline, CDR1 is SQVTM and CDR2 is ANQGSEA. This CDR3 contains 16 residues. With V trimmed by 5 bases and J by 6 bases, 12 bases remained unmatched. The CDR3 nucleotides are TGCAGCGTTAGGCGGACTAGCGGAGTTTTGGCCGGGGAGCTGTTTTTT. Protein sequence: CSVRRTSGVLAGELFF.

The V gene is TRBV6-5, the J gene TRBJ2-7, with 7 positions matching TRBD1. The length of the CDR3 is 14 residues. V was clipped by 5 bases and J by 6 bases; unmatched bases: 10. Germline V lookup: CDR1 MNHEY, CDR2 SVGAGI. CDR3: CASSHRQGSGEQYF. The CDR3 DNA reads TGTGCCAGCAGTCATCGACAGGGTTCTGGCGAGCAGTACTTC.

This clone was recorded a few times. Distinct nucleotide sequences in the sample also encode this CDR3. The rearrangement joins TRBV20-1 to TRBJ1-5; D is unresolved. The CDR3 is 11 residues long. Germline V gene data show CDR1 as DFQATT and CDR2 as SNEGSKA (reference sequence). V lost 1 base and J 9 bases, leaving 7 bases between the germline ends. CDR3 bases: TGCAGTGCTAGAGGGCGTGGGCCCCAGCATTTT. Amino acids: CSARGRGPQHF.

The chain links TRBV6-1 to TRBJ1-3; 7 bases match TRBD1. CDR1 and CDR2 (germline): MNHNS, SASEGT. The V and J ends lost 3 bases and 4 bases, in that order; junction bases with no gene match: 9. The length of the CDR3 is 16 residues. In DNA, the CDR3 is TGTGCCAGCAGTGATAGGCCAGGGGGTATCGGAAACACCATATATTTT. Its translation is CASSDRPGGIGNTIYF.

The chain links TRBV2 to TRBJ1-1; possible D gene TRBD1, 6 bases. Germline CDR1 reads SNHLY; CDR2 reads FYNNEI. This CDR3 region has 15 residues. The V end was cut by 5 bases, the J end by 4 bases, with 17 bases between. The DNA for the CDR3 is TGTGCCAGCAGTCGCCAGGGGTTGACCCTCACTGAAGCTTTCTTT. It yields the protein CASSRQGLTLTEAFF.

The rearrangement joins TRBV18 to TRBJ2-2; 9 nucleotides align to TRBD1. Germline loops: CDR1 KGHSH, CDR2 LQKENI. The CDR3 totals 17 residues. J gave up 5 bases and V 5 bases, and 12 bases lay outside the gene matches. The CDR3 nucleotides read TGTGCCAGCTCATCGCCGGGACAGGGCTCTTGGACCGGGGAGCTGTTTTTT. Its translation is CASSSPGQGSWTGELFF.

J is TRBJ2-1 and V is TRBV7-9; the D is unclear. CDR1 SEHNR and CDR2 FQNEAQ come from the germline V gene (reference sequence). The CDR3 totals 12 residues. V was clipped by 6 bases and J by 7 bases, with 10 bases between them. As DNA, the CDR3 is TGTGCCAGCAGAAAAATGGGAAATGAGCAGTTCTTC. Its protein is CASRKMGNEQFF.

The chain couples TRBV7-9 to TRBJ1-5; D is unresolved. Germline lookup yields CDR1 SEHNR and CDR2 FQNEAQ (reference sequence). The CDR3 spans 15 residues. V lost 8 bases to trimming and J lost 5 bases, with 19 bases between them. This chain's CDR3 is CASGYNMQRYQPQHF. For the CDR3, the DNA is TGTGCCAGCGGATATAACATGCAAAGGTATCAGCCCCAGCATTTT.

The chain carries TRBV5-5 and TRBJ2-7; tentatively, D is TRBD1 (7 bases). CDR3 size: 13 residues. From germline, CDR1 is SGHKS and CDR2 YYEKEE (reference sequence). Trimming took off 7 bases at V and 3 bases at J, with 14 bases between the two ends. The CDR3 is CASGTVGGYEQYF. The CDR3 DNA is TGTGCCAGCGGGACAGTGGGGGGCTACGAGCAGTACTTC.

J is TRBJ2-1 and V is TRBV28; tentatively, D is TRBD1 or TRBD2 (7 bases each). Germline loops: CDR1 MDHEN, CDR2 SYDVKM. V was trimmed by 3 bases and J by 5 bases, leaving 14 bases between them. CDR3 length equals 15 residues. CDR3 amino acids: CASSLGGDRNNEQFF. DNA of the CDR3: TGTGCCAGCAGTTTGGGGGGGGACAGAAACAATGAGCAGTTCTTC.

The rearrangement uses TRBV7-6 and TRBJ1-1; D uncertain. Germline CDR1 is SGHVS and CDR2 is FNYEAQ. The germline V and J ends were trimmed by 2 bases and 3 bases, with 7 bases remaining between them. This CDR3 region has 13 residues. The CDR3: CASSLSGDTEAFF. The CDR3 DNA sequence: TGTGCCAGCAGCTTAAGCGGGGACACTGAAGCTTTCTTT. The entire variable domain, with the rest obtained from reference TRBV7-6 and TRBJ1-1, is as follows: GAGVSQSPRYKVTKRGQDVALRCDPISGHVSLYWYRQALGQGPEFLTYFNYEAQQDKSGLPNDRFSAERPEGSISTLTIQRTEQRDSAMYRCASSLSGDTEAFFGQGTRLTVV.

In this sample, this clone turned up once. The chain employs TRBV20-1 and TRBJ1-2, with D perhaps matching TRBD1 (6 bases). The germline V gene has CDR1 DFQATT and CDR2 SNEGSKA (reference sequence). Trimming stripped 5 bases from V and 6 bases from J, with 10 bases between. The CDR3 has 11 amino acids. CDR3 residues: CSAEDSDGYTF. Here the CDR3 DNA reads TGCAGTGCTGAGGACAGCGATGGCTACACCTTC.

This chain uses TRBV27 with TRBJ1-1; 8 bases fit TRBD1. The V gene end was trimmed by 5 bases and the J gene end by 9 bases; junction bases not matched to a gene: 5. This CDR3 contains 12 residues. Germline assignment: CDR1 MNHEY and CDR2 SMNVEV (reference sequence). CDR3 sequence (DNA): TGTGCCAGCAGTACCCGACAGGGGAAAGCTTTCTTT. Encoded protein: CASSTRQGKAFF.

The chain uses TRBV5-5 and TRBJ2-7; TRBD2 matches at 9 bases. The CDR3 sequence is 15 residues long. Trimming removed 1 base from V and 4 bases from J; junction bases left unmatched: 6. Germline V gene sequence: CDR1 SGHKS, CDR2 YYEKEE (reference sequence). The CDR3 region has the DNA TGTGCCAGCAGCTTGAGGCCTAGCGGGACTTACGAGCAGTACTTC. Encoded protein: CASSLRPSGTYEQYF.

The V gene is TRBV2, the J gene TRBJ2-2; D is tentatively TRBD1 or TRBD2 (5 bases each). Germline lookup yields CDR1 SNHLY and CDR2 FYNNEI. The CDR3 loop spans 14 amino acids. V was cut by 6 bases and J by 5 bases, with 13 bases left in between. The CDR3 is CASRGEVGTGELFF. CDR3 nucleotide sequence: TGTGCCAGCAGGGGGGAAGTAGGTACCGGGGAGCTGTTTTTT.

As to this clone: The same CDR3 also results from other DNA sequences found in this sample. The genes are TRBV6-4 and TRBJ2-3; TRBD2 aligns across 10 bases. This CDR3 comprises 15 residues. CDR1 and CDR2 from the germline V gene are MRHNA and SNTAGT. The V gene end was trimmed by 6 bases and the J gene end by 0 bases; junction bases not matched to a gene: 3. CDR3 nucleotides: TGTGCCAGCAGCCGAGCGGGAGGGAGCACAGATACGCAGTATTTT. As protein: CASSRAGGSTDTQYF.

The chain carries TRBV10-3 and TRBJ1-2; D possibly corresponds to TRBD1 (6 bases). Trimming stripped 6 bases from V and 4 bases from J, with 12 bases between. The CDR3 loop spans 13 amino acids. CDR1 ENHRY and CDR2 SYGVKD come from the germline V gene. The CDR3 DNA is TGTGCCATCAGGTGGGGGCTGGGCTATGGCTACACCTTC. Encoded protein: CAIRWGLGYGYTF.

V is TRBV7-3 and J is TRBJ2-5; TRBD1 aligns across 9 bases. Germline loops: CDR1 SGHTA, CDR2 FQGTGA. This CDR3 has 13 amino acids. Trimming took 3 bases from V and 4 from J; bases not matched to a gene: 0. In DNA, the CDR3 is TGTGCCAGCAGCTTGGACAGGGGAGAGACCCAGTACTTC. Protein product: CASSLDRGETQYF.

The rearrangement joins TRBV14 to TRBJ2-7; no clear D gene. Trimming left V 2 bases short and J 2 bases short, with 4 bases between. CDR1 and CDR2 (germline): SGHDN, FVKESK. The CDR3 runs to 12 residues. The CDR3 sequence: CASSQNTYEQYF. In DNA form, the CDR3 reads TGTGCCAGCAGCCAAAACACCTACGAGCAGTACTTC.

The CDR3 DNA is TGTGCCAGCAGCACCTGGGACAGCTACGAGCAGTACTTC. Encoded protein: CASSTWDSYEQYF. The chain recombines TRBV21-1 with TRBJ2-7; whether TRBD1, the table's D call, matches the DNA was not checked. TRBV21-1 is recorded as a pseudogene. This CDR3 contains 13 residues.

The CDR3 sequence: CASSLKGLAGAGYGELFF. The CDR3 coding sequence is TGTGCCAGCAGCTTAAAAGGCCTAGCGGGAGCGGGTTACGGGGAGCTGTTTTTT. The rearrangement uses TRBV7-6 and TRBJ2-2; 10 positions agree with TRBD2. Germline V gives CDR1 SGHVS, CDR2 FNYEAQ. After removal of 2 bases from V and 7 bases from J, the junction contained 13 bases not matched to a gene. This CDR3 region has 18 residues. Variable domain in full (rest from reference TRBV7-6 and TRBJ2-2): GAGVSQSPRYKVTKRGQDVALRCDPISGHVSLYWYRQALGQGPEFLTYFNYEAQQDKSGLPNDRFSAERPEGSISTLTIQRTEQRDSAMYRCASSLKGLAGAGYGELFFGEGSRLTVL.

The rearrangement uses TRBV3-1 (or the pseudogene TRBV3-2) and TRBJ1-6; a weak D match, TRBD1 (5 bases). Per germline, CDR1 LGHDT and CDR2 YNNKEL (reference sequence). This CDR3 has 15 residues. Trimming removed 2 bases at V and 10 bases at J, with 15 bases between. The CDR3 DNA reads as TGTGCCAGCAGCCAATACCGGGGCAAAGGGTCACCCCTCCACTTT. The encoded protein is CASSQYRGKGSPLHF.

The rearrangement uses TRBV20-1 and TRBJ2-5; D remains unclear. Looked up from germline, CDR1 is DFQATT and CDR2 is SNEGSKA (reference sequence). V was clipped by 3 bases and J by 1 base, with 6 bases between them. The CDR3 has 12 residues. The CDR3 bases are TGCAGTGCTAGTGCAGCCCAAGAGACCCAGTACTTC. Its translation: CSASAAQETQYF.

The V and J genes are TRBV10-3 and TRBJ1-5; no clear D gene. The CDR3 sequence is 14 residues long. V lost 9 bases and J 4 bases, leaving 16 bases between the germline ends. CDR1 and CDR2 from the germline V gene are ENHRY and SYGVKD. In DNA form, the CDR3 reads TGTGCCATTTCCGGAGGGAAGCAGAATCAGCCCCAGCATTTT. It specifies CAISGGKQNQPQHF.